This T cell receptor beta chain was identified during a study of response to subunit inactivated influenza vaccine. Concerning this clonotype itself: Its antigen remains unknown.

Study-wide results and limits: Every seasonal influenza vaccination brings in few new T cells, the authors suggested.

The V segment lost 3 bases and the J segment 4 bases; nucleotides outside the gene matches: 9. The CDR3 is made up of 16 amino acids. Germline V gene lookup returns CDR1 DFQATT and CDR2 SNEGSKA (reference sequence). A single record per CDR3 protein comes from TCRdb applying MiXCR to the RT-PCR reads. This sample has some 640,000 distinct CDR3 sequences, with roughly 13% found just once. This sequence joins TRBV20-1 and TRBJ2-3; TRBD2 matches at 11 bases. The receptor was derived from a middle-aged man who received an inactivated influenza vaccine. The sequencing used PBMCs from blood, collected 14 days before vaccination. The DNA of the CDR3 is TGCAGTGCTAGGGGACTAGCGGATCACTTCGCAGATACGCAGTATTTT. As protein: CSARGLADHFADTQYF.